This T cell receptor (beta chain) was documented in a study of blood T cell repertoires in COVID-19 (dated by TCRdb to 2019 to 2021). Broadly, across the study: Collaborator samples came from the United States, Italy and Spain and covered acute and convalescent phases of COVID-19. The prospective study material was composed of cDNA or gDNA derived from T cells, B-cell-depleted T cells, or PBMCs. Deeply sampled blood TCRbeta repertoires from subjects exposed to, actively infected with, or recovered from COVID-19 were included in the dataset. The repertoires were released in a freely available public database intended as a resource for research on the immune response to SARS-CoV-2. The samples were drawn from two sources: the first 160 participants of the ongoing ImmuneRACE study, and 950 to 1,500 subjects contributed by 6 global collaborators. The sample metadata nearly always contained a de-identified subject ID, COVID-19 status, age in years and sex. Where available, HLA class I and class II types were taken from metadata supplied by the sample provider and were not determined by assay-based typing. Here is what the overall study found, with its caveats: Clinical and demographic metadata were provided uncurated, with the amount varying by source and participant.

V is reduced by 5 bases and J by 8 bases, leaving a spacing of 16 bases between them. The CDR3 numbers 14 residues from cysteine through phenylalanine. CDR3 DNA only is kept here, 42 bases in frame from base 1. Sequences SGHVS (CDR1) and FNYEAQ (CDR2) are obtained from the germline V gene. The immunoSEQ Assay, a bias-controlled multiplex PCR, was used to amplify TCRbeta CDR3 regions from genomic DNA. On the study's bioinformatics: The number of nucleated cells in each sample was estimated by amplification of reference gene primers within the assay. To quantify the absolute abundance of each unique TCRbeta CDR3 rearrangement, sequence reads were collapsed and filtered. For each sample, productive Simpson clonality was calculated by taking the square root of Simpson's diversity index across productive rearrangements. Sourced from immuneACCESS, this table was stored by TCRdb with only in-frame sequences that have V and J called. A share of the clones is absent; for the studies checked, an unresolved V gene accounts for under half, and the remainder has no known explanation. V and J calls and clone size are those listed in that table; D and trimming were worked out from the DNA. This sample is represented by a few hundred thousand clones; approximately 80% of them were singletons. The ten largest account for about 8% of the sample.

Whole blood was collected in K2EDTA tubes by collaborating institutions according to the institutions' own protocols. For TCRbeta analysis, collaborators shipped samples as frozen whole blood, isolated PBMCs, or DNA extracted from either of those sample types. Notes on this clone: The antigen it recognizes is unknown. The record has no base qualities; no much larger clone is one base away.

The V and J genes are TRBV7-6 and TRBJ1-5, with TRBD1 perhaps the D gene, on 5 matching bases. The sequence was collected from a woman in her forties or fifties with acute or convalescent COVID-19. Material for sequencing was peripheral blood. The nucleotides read TGTGCCAGCAGCCCCCAGGGCCGTAGGGAGCCCCAGCATTTT. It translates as CASSPQGRREPQHF.